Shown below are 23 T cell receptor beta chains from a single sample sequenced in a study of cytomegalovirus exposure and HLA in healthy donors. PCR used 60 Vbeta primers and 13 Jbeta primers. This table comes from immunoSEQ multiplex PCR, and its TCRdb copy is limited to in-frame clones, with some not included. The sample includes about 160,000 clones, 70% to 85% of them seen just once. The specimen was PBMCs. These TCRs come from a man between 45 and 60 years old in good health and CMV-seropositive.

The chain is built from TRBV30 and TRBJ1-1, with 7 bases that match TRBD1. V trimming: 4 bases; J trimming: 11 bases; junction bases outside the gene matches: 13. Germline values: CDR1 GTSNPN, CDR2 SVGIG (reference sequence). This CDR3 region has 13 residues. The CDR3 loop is CAWTLGQQGMAFF. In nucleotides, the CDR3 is TGTGCCTGGACCCTGGGCCAACAGGGGATGGCTTTCTTT.

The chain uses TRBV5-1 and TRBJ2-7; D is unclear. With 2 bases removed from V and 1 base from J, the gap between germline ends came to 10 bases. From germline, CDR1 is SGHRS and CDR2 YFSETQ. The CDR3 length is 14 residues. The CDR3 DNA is TGCGCCAGCAGCTTCCGTTCTTTATCCTACGAGCAGTACTTC. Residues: CASSFRSLSYEQYF.

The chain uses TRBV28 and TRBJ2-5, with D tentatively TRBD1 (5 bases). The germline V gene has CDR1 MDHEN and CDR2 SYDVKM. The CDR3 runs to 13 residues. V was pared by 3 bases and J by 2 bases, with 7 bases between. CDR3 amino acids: CASSFYRQETQYF. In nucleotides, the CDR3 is TGTGCCAGCAGTTTCTACAGGCAAGAGACCCAGTACTTC.

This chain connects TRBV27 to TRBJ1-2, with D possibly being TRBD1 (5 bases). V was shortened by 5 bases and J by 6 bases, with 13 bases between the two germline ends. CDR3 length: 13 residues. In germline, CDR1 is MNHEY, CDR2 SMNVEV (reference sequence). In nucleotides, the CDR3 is TGTGCCAGCAGTACTGGGGCCCTACATGGCTACACCTTC. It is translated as CASSTGALHGYTF.

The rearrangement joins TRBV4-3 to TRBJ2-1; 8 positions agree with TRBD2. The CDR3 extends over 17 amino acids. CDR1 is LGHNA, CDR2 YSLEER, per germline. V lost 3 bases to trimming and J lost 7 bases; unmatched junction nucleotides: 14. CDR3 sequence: CASSQETSGGGGNEQFF. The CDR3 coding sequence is TGCGCCAGCAGCCAGGAAACTAGCGGTGGGGGGGGGAATGAGCAGTTCTTC.

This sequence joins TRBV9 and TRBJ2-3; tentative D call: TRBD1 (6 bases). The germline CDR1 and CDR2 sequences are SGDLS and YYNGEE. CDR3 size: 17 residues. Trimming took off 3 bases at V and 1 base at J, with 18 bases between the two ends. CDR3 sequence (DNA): TGTGCCAGCAGCGCTCACCCCACAGGGTTGCGCACAGATACGCAGTATTTT. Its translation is CASSAHPTGLRTDTQYF.

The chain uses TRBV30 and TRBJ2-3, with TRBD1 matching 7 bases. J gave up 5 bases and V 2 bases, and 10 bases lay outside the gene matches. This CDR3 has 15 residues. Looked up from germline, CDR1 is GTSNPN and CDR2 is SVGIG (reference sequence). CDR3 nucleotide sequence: TGTGCCTGGAGTCGTAAACTACAGGGGCAAGATACGCAGTATTTT. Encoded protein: CAWSRKLQGQDTQYF.

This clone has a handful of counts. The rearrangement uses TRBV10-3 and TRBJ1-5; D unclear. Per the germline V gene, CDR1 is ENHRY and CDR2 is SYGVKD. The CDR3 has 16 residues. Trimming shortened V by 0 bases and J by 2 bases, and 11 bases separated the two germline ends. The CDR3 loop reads CAISESRHLGNQPQHF. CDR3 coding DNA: TGTGCCATCAGTGAGTCGAGACACCTTGGCAATCAGCCCCAGCATTTT.

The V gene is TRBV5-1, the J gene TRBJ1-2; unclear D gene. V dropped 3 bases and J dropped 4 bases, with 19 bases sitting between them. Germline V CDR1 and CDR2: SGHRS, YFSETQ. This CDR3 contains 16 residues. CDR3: CASSSLSADDVYGYTF. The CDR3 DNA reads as TGCGCCAGCAGCTCCCTAAGCGCCGACGACGTCTATGGCTACACCTTC.

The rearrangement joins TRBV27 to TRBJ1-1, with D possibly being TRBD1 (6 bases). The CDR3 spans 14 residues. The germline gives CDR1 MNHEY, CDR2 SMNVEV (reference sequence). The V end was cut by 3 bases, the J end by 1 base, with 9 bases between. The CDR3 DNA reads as TGTGCCAGCAGTTTGCGGGGGGCGAACACTGAAGCTTTCTTT. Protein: CASSLRGANTEAFF.

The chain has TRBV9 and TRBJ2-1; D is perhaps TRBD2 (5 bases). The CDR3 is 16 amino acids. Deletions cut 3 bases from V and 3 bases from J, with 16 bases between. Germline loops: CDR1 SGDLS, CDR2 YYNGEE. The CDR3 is CASSADPRGIYNEQFF. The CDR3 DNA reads TGTGCCAGCAGCGCGGACCCCCGAGGGATCTACAATGAGCAGTTCTTC.

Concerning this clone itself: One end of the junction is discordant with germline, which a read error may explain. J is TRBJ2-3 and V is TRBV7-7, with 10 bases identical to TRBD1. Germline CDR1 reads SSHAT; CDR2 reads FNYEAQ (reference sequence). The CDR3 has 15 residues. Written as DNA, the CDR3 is TGTGCTAGCAGCACCGGGACAGGGGACACAGATACGCAGTATTTT. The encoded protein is CASSTGTGDTDTQYF.

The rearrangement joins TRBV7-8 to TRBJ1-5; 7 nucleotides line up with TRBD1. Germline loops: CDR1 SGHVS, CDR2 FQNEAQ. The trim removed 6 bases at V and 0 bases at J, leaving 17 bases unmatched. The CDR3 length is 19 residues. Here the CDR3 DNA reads TGTGCCAGCAGTTCCCCCCGGTCAGGGGGACCTTATAGCAATCAGCCCCAGCATTTT. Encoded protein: CASSSPRSGGPYSNQPQHF.

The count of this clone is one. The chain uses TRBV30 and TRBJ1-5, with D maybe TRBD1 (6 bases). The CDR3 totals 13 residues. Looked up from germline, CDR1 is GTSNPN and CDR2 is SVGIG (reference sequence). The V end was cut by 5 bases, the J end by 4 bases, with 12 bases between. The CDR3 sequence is CAWAHRANQPQHF. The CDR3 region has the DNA TGTGCCTGGGCCCACAGGGCTAATCAGCCCCAGCATTTT.

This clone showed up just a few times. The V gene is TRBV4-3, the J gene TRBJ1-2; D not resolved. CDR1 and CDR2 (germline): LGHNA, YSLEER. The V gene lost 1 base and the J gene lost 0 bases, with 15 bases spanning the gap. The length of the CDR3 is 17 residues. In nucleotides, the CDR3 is TGCGCCAGCAGCCAAGGCGGCCCGCGGTCGGCTAACTATGGCTACACCTTC. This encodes CASSQGGPRSANYGYTF.

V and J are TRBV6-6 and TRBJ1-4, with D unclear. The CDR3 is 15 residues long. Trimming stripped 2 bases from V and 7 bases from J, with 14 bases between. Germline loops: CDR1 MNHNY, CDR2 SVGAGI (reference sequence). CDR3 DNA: TGTGCCAGCAGTTACCCCGCTTTGGAGGCTGAAAAACTGTTTTTT. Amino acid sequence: CASSYPALEAEKLFF.

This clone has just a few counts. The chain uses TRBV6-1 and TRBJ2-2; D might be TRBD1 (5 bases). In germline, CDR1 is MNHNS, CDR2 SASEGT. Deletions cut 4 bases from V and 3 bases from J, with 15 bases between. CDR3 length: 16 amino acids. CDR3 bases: TGTGCCAGCAGTGCTGGGCAGGGAAGGTACACCGGGGAGCTGTTTTTT. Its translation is CASSAGQGRYTGELFF.

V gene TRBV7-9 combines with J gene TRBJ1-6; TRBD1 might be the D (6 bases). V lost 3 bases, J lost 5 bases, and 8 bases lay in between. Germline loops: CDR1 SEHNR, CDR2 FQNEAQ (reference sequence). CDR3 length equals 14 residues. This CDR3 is CASSFGQNNSPLHF. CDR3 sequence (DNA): TGTGCCAGCAGCTTCGGACAGAATAATTCACCCCTCCACTTT.

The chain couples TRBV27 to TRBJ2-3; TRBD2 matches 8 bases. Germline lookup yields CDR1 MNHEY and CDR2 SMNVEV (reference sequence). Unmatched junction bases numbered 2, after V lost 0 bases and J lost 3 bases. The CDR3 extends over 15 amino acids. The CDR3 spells CASSLSRGVTDTQYF. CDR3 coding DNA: TGTGCCAGCAGTTTATCGCGGGGGGTGACAGATACGCAGTATTTT.

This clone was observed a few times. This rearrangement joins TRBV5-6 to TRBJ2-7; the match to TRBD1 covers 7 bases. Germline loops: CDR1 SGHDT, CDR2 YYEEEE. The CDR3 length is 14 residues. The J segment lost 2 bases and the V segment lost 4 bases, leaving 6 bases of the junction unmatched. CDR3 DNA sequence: TGTGCCAGCAGCAGCCGACAGGGCCCCTACGAGCAGTACTTC. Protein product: CASSSRQGPYEQYF.

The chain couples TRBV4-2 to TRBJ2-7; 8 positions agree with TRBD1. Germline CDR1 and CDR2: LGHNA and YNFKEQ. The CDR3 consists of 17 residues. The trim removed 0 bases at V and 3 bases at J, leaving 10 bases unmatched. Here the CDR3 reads CASSQDSRGQAHYEQYF. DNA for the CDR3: TGTGCCAGCAGCCAAGATTCCCGGGGACAGGCACACTACGAGCAGTACTTC.

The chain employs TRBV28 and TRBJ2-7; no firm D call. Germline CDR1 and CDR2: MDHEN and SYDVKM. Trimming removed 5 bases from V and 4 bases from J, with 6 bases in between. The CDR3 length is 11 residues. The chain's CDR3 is CASSRVYEQYF. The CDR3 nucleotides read TGTGCCAGCAGTCGTGTTTACGAGCAGTACTTC.

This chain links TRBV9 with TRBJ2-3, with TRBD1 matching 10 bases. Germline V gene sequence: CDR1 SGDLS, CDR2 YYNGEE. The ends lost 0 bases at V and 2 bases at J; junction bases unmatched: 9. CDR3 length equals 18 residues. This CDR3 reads CASSVAPRTGGNTDTQYF. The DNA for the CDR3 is TGTGCCAGCAGCGTAGCCCCACGGACAGGGGGGAACACAGATACGCAGTATTTT.